This T cell receptor beta chain was found in a study of shared clonotypes between healthy human individuals. Looked up from germline, CDR1 is LNHDA and CDR2 is SQIVND (reference sequence). CDR3 length equals 15 residues. The V end lost 5 bases, the J end lost 4 bases, and 15 bases lay between the germline ends. Naive CD8 cells, CD45RO-negative and positively selected for CCR7, excluded terminally differentiated effector memory CD45RA+ cells. An even split of each subset's genomic DNA across several immunoSEQ plates was performed. In replicate PCRs of sorted subsets, 150 to 200 ng DNA, about 29,000 T cell genomes, was used. Original data processing: Junction-only sequences without quality scores were provided by ImmunoSEQ, so filtering was different. Assay: immunoSEQ multiplex PCR; the TCRdb copy retains only in-frame clones and omits some. The V and J calls and clone size were taken over from that table, and D and trimming were inferred from the DNA. Among about 2.1 million clones listed, roughly 93% were seen once.

The chain couples TRBV19 to TRBJ1-5; no clear D gene. Sequencing used naive CD8+ T cells from PBMCs. The sequence was collected from a man aged 18 to 30 in good health. Some clones in this sample may be carry-over from other donors' samples. The CDR3 region is CASSLNGIGNQPQHF. The CDR3 coding sequence is TGTGCCAGTAGTCTGAATGGGATAGGGAATCAGCCCCAGCATTTT.